Presented here are 20 T cell receptor beta chains from one specimen sequenced in a study of blood T cell repertoires in COVID-19. The method was immunoSEQ multiplex PCR; TCRdb's version includes in-frame clones alone and lacks a portion of them. The sample carries approximately 260,000 clones, approximately 89% recorded once. Sequencing was done on a sample of peripheral blood. These receptors were obtained from a middle-aged woman who had recovered from COVID-19.

The V and J genes are TRBV7-8 and TRBJ1-3; the match to TRBD1 covers 9 bases. The V segment lost 1 base and the J segment 0 bases; nucleotides outside the gene matches: 10. Germline V gene data show CDR1 as SGHVS and CDR2 as FQNEAQ. The CDR3 has 19 amino acids. CDR3 region: CASSLGRAGTGSSGNTIYF. The CDR3 DNA reads as TGTGCCAGCAGCTTAGGACGGGCCGGGACAGGGAGCTCTGGAAACACCATATATTTT.

The chain combines TRBV28 with TRBJ2-3, with D perhaps matching TRBD2 (6 bases). The CDR3 contains 17 residues. Germline CDR1 is MDHEN and CDR2 is SYDVKM. The V end lost 6 bases, the J end lost 0 bases, and 19 bases lay between the germline ends. CDR3 sequence reads: CASRSFGSGYSTDTQYF. The CDR3 DNA sequence: TGTGCCAGCAGATCCTTCGGGAGCGGGTATAGCACAGATACGCAGTATTTT.

The V call is TRBV28, the J call TRBJ1-1, with D hard to call. The CDR3 has 11 amino acids. Germline values: CDR1 MDHEN, CDR2 SYDVKM. Trimming stripped 6 bases from V and 11 bases from J, with 13 bases between. CDR3 DNA sequence: TGTGCCAGCAGCCACGGGTCGGAGGCTTTCTTT. It codes for CASSHGSEAFF.

This chain uses TRBV12-5 with TRBJ1-1; the match to TRBD1 covers 8 bases. The CDR3 covers 13 residues. V lost 5 bases, J lost 4 bases, and 3 bases stayed unmatched. CDR1 LGHNT and CDR2 FRNRAP come from the germline V gene. CDR3 residues: CASGHDRGTEAFF. Written as DNA, the CDR3 is TGTGCTAGTGGTCATGACAGGGGCACTGAAGCTTTCTTT.

J is TRBJ2-6 and V is TRBV14; D is undetermined. The CDR3 is made up of 15 amino acids. Germline V lookup: CDR1 SGHDN, CDR2 FVKESK. V dropped 8 bases and J dropped 0 bases, with 11 bases sitting between them. This CDR3 reads CASAPLRSGANVLTF. The CDR3, as DNA: TGTGCCAGCGCCCCCTTGCGCTCTGGGGCCAACGTCCTGACTTTC. The entire variable domain, with the rest obtained from reference TRBV14 and TRBJ2-6, is as follows: EAGVTQFPSHSVIEKGQTVTLRCDPISGHDNLYWYRRVMGKEIKFLLHFVKESKQDESGMPNNRFLAERTGGTYSTLKVQPAELEDSGVYFCASAPLRSGANVLTFGAGSRLTVL.

This clone was seen more than once but under ten times. V is TRBV10-1 and J is TRBJ2-1; 10 bases fit TRBD2. Per germline, CDR1 WNHNN and CDR2 SYGVQD (reference sequence). J lost 5 bases, V lost 9 bases, and 4 bases had no gene match. The CDR3 is 13 amino acids. CDR3 nucleotide sequence: TGCGCCAGTAGGACTAGCGGTCACAATGAGCAGTTCTTC. It yields the protein CASRTSGHNEQFF.

This chain uses TRBV6-5 with TRBJ2-7; 9 positions agree with TRBD2. The CDR3 totals 15 residues. The germline V gene has CDR1 MNHEY and CDR2 SVGAGI. The junction had 5 bases not matched to a gene; V was cut back by 3 bases and J by 2 bases. CDR3 coding DNA: TGTGCCAGCAGTTATGCTAGCGGGGCCCCCTACGAGCAGTACTTC. Translation gives CASSYASGAPYEQYF.

The rearrangement uses TRBV6-5 and TRBJ1-2; 11 bases map to TRBD1. Germline V gene lookup returns CDR1 MNHEY and CDR2 SVGAGI. V shed 7 bases, J shed 5 bases, and the junction held 6 bases outside the gene matches. The CDR3 consists of 14 residues. The CDR3 spells CASIPGDRGYGYTF. CDR3 DNA: TGTGCCAGCATCCCAGGGGACAGGGGGTATGGCTACACCTTC.

This rearrangement joins TRBV5-6 to TRBJ1-2, with D unclear. This CDR3 is built from 14 residues. Germline CDR1 and CDR2: SGHDT and YYEEEE. Trimming stripped 1 base from V and 0 bases from J, with 7 bases between. CDR3 nucleotides: TGTGCCAGCAGCTTGATCGCGGCTAACTATGGCTACACCTTC. Translation gives CASSLIAANYGYTF.

The V gene is TRBV4-1, the J gene TRBJ1-5; tentatively, D is TRBD1 (6 bases). The V end lost 5 bases, the J end lost 2 bases, and 16 bases lay between the germline ends. CDR3 size: 16 residues. Germline-derived CDR1 and CDR2 are MGHRA and YSYEKL. CDR3 nucleotide sequence: TGCGCCAGCAGCTTAGGGGGGGCCGGACGCAATCAGCCCCAGCATTTT. It is translated as CASSLGGAGRNQPQHF.

V usage is TRBV11-3 and J usage is TRBJ2-3; D perhaps matches TRBD2 (6 bases). The CDR3 totals 16 residues. Per germline, CDR1 SGHNT and CDR2 YENEEA. Trimming took 3 bases from V and 3 from J, leaving 16 bases between them. The CDR3 coding sequence is TGTGCCAGCAGCTTGATAGCGGCCCTGGGGACAGATACGCAGTATTTT. Translated, it gives CASSLIAALGTDTQYF.

This clone has a single count. The chain is built from TRBV30 and TRBJ1-2; 8 positions agree with TRBD1. V was pared by 4 bases and J by 7 bases, with 11 bases of the junction left unmatched. Germline V CDR1 and CDR2: GTSNPN, SVGIG (reference sequence). This CDR3 comprises 14 residues. The CDR3 DNA reads as TGTGCCTGGACCGGGACAGGCCAATGGAGTGGCTACACCTTC. Translation gives CAWTGTGQWSGYTF.

The chain links TRBV2 to TRBJ2-3; 9 bases are shared with TRBD2. Per the germline V gene, CDR1 is SNHLY and CDR2 is FYNNEI. V was clipped by 7 bases and J by 3 bases; unmatched bases: 11. The CDR3 is made up of 16 amino acids. In nucleotides, the CDR3 is TGTGCCAGCAAGTTTTCGCGGGGGGGCGGGACAGATACGCAGTATTTT. It is translated as CASKFSRGGGTDTQYF.

In DNA form, the CDR3 reads TGTGCCTGGAGTGTACGGGGGACCGGAAGAGCTTTCTTT. Its translation is CAWSVRGTGRAFF. The V and J genes are TRBV30 and TRBJ1-1; D may be TRBD1 (5 bases). The germline gives CDR1 GTSNPN, CDR2 SVGIG (reference sequence). The V gene lost 0 bases and the J gene lost 10 bases, with 15 bases spanning the gap. The CDR3 extends over 13 amino acids.

This clone was counted once. This sequence joins TRBV14 and TRBJ1-1; the D is unclear. The V end lost 0 bases, the J end lost 1 base, and 18 bases lay between the germline ends. From germline, CDR1 is SGHDN and CDR2 FVKESK. The CDR3 extends over 18 amino acids. CDR3 amino acids: CASSQDFLSPSTNTEAFF. In nucleotides, the CDR3 is TGTGCCAGCAGCCAAGATTTTTTGTCCCCATCTACGAACACTGAAGCTTTCTTT.

The rearrangement uses TRBV19 and TRBJ1-2, with unresolved D. Per the germline V gene, CDR1 is LNHDA and CDR2 is SQIVND (reference sequence). V dropped 3 bases and J dropped 2 bases, with 7 bases sitting between them. The CDR3 contains 13 residues. The CDR3 sequence is CASSITHNYGYTF. For the CDR3, the DNA is TGTGCCAGTAGTATTACACACAACTATGGCTACACCTTC.

The chain uses TRBV5-1 and TRBJ2-5, with D possibly being TRBD2 (5 bases). Germline assignment: CDR1 SGHRS and CDR2 YFSETQ. V shed 1 base and J shed 0 bases, with 7 bases lying between them. This CDR3 comprises 14 residues. CDR3 in DNA: TGCGCCAGCAGCTTGTCCGGGAACCAAGAGACCCAGTACTTC. It yields the protein CASSLSGNQETQYF.

The rearrangement links TRBV6-2 or TRBV6-3 to TRBJ1-2, with D possibly TRBD1 on 5 matching bases. This CDR3 is 16 amino acids long. The germline V and J ends were trimmed by 6 bases and 6 bases, with 23 bases remaining between them. Germline values: CDR1 MNHEY, CDR2 SVGEGT. The CDR3 bases are TGTGCCAGCAGCGATCGAACGACCCAGGGTCCGGATGGCTACACCTTC. The encoded protein is CASSDRTTQGPDGYTF.

The chain carries TRBV28 and TRBJ1-5; maybe TRBD1 (5 bases). Per the germline V gene, CDR1 is MDHEN and CDR2 is SYDVKM. The CDR3 runs 13 residues. Trimming took 3 bases from V and 7 from J, leaving 10 bases between them. The DNA of the CDR3 is TGTGCCAGCAGTTTCCGGGGGGACCAGCCCCAGCATTTT. This sequence encodes CASSFRGDQPQHF.

V is TRBV9 and J is TRBJ1-1; D not resolved. Germline CDR1 SGDLS, CDR2 YYNGEE. V was cut by 5 bases and J by 3 bases, with 14 bases left in between. The CDR3 loop spans 14 amino acids. The CDR3 DNA sequence: TGTGCCAGCAGAGGACCCTTGGGAGACACTGAAGCTTTCTTT. This gives the protein CASRGPLGDTEAFF.